This paragraph covers one T cell receptor beta chain sequence. Trimming took off 0 bases at V and 5 bases at J, with 10 bases between the two ends. This CDR3 comprises 14 residues. Germline V gene data show CDR1 as MNHEY and CDR2 as SVGEGT. The sample originates from a study of tissue T cells after allogeneic stem cell transplantation. The data were produced by immunoSEQ multiplex PCR, yet TCRdb's version contains in-frame clones alone and is incomplete. Of tens of thousands of clones in the sample, 65% to 90% were seen once. The chain recombines TRBV6-2 or TRBV6-3 with TRBJ1-1; D uncertain. The receptor comes from a woman aged 18-55 years who later had graft-versus-host disease after an allogeneic stem cell transplant. Material: blood, obtained before transplantation. Here the CDR3 reads CASSYSPARTEAFF. The CDR3 nucleotides are TGTGCCAGCAGTTACTCCCCCGCAAGGACTGAAGCTTTCTTT.